These T cell receptor beta chains were read from a single sample in a study of T cells in Graves' hyperthyroidism and ophthalmopathy. TCRdb used MiXCR to reprocess the multiplex PCR reads, holding one entry per CDR3 protein. The table lists around 250,000 distinct CDR3 sequences, approximately 16% of them singletons, with under 35% in the top ten. Input material: blood. Receptors were obtained from a woman between 18 and 30 years old with Graves' ophthalmopathy. CDR3s include the opening cysteine and the closing phenylalanine or tryptophan. A D gene is named only where the DNA matches it firmly. The size of a clone is reported for some rows only, either as once, few or many, or as a class for expanded clones.

d_call: TRBD2
v_call: TRBV10-2
clone_size: -
j_call: TRBJ2-7
cdr3_aa: CASSGLAGLSSYEQYF
cdr3_nt: TGCGCCAGCAGTGGATTAGCGGGGCTAAGCTCCTACGAGCAGTACTTC

d_call: TRBD2
v_call: TRBV20-1
clone_size: -
j_call: TRBJ2-1
cdr3_aa: CSAGLAGEVDNEQFF
cdr3_nt: TGCAGTGCTGGACTAGCGGGAGAAGTGGACAATGAGCAGTTCTTC

d_call: -
v_call: TRBV7-3
clone_size: -
j_call: TRBJ2-1
cdr3_aa: CASNPAGGGHNEQFF
cdr3_nt: TGTGCCAGTAATCCCGCAGGAGGAGGGCACAATGAGCAGTTCTTC

d_call: TRBD2
v_call: TRBV20-1
clone_size: many
j_call: TRBJ2-7
cdr3_aa: CSAYGLAGGFSYEQYF
cdr3_nt: TGCAGTGCCTATGGACTAGCGGGAGGGTTCTCCTACGAGCAGTACTTC

d_call: -
v_call: TRBV4-2
clone_size: -
j_call: TRBJ2-3
cdr3_aa: CASSYGTSHTDTQYF
cdr3_nt: TGTGCCAGCAGTTACGGGACAAGTCACACAGATACGCAGTATTTT

d_call: -
v_call: TRBV12-5
clone_size: many
j_call: TRBJ2-2
cdr3_aa: CASGLVDRTGELFF
cdr3_nt: TGTGCTAGTGGTTTGGTCGACCGAACCGGGGAGCTGTTTTTT

d_call: -
v_call: TRBV12-3/TRBV12-4
clone_size: many
j_call: TRBJ1-2
cdr3_aa: CASLSGTNYGYTF
cdr3_nt: TGTGCCAGCCTCTCCGGGACTAACTATGGCTACACCTTC

d_call: -
v_call: TRBV27
clone_size: many
j_call: TRBJ1-1
cdr3_aa: CASSLGGPNTEAFF
cdr3_nt: TGTGCCAGCAGTCTGGGGGGGCCGAACACTGAAGCTTTCTTT

d_call: TRBD2
v_call: TRBV18
clone_size: many
j_call: TRBJ2-1
cdr3_aa: CASSQTSGYNEQFF
cdr3_nt: TGTGCCAGCTCACAGACTAGCGGATACAATGAGCAGTTCTTC

d_call: -
v_call: TRBV6-1
clone_size: many
j_call: TRBJ1-5
cdr3_aa: CASSEAGRISNQPQHF
cdr3_nt: TGTGCCAGCAGTGAAGCGGGGAGGATTAGCAATCAGCCCCAGCATTTT

d_call: TRBD1
v_call: TRBV18
clone_size: many
j_call: TRBJ1-2
cdr3_aa: CASSSTGDGYTF
cdr3_nt: TGTGCCAGCTCATCGACAGGGGATGGCTACACCTTC

d_call: -
v_call: TRBV6-1
clone_size: many
j_call: TRBJ2-3
cdr3_aa: CASSEAYGGGWADTQYF
cdr3_nt: TGTGCCAGCAGTGAAGCCTACGGTGGGGGTTGGGCAGATACGCAGTATTTT

d_call: TRBD1
v_call: TRBV5-1
clone_size: many
j_call: TRBJ2-1
cdr3_aa: CASSSKPGQGYNEQFF
cdr3_nt: TGCGCCAGCAGTTCAAAACCGGGACAGGGCTACAATGAGCAGTTCTTC

d_call: -
v_call: TRBV2
clone_size: many
j_call: TRBJ2-7
cdr3_aa: CASSEDSPNEQYF
cdr3_nt: TGTGCCAGCAGCGAGGACTCACCCAACGAGCAGTACTTC

d_call: -
v_call: TRBV9
clone_size: few
j_call: TRBJ2-3
cdr3_aa: CASSVDLGTDTQYF
cdr3_nt: TGTGCCAGCAGCGTAGATTTAGGGACAGATACGCAGTATTTT

d_call: -
v_call: TRBV12-5
clone_size: many
j_call: TRBJ2-1
cdr3_aa: CASGGGTVGSYNEQFF
cdr3_nt: TGTGCTAGTGGTGGCGGGACGGTGGGGTCCTACAATGAGCAGTTCTTC

d_call: -
v_call: TRBV27
clone_size: -
j_call: TRBJ2-1
cdr3_aa: CASTPLEANEQFF
cdr3_nt: TGTGCCAGCACCCCCCTAGAAGCAAACGAGCAGTTCTTC

d_call: TRBD1
v_call: TRBV10-2
clone_size: -
j_call: TRBJ2-5
cdr3_aa: CASTRQGERKETQYF
cdr3_nt: TGCGCCAGCACTAGACAGGGTGAACGAAAAGAGACCCAGTACTTC

d_call: TRBD1
v_call: TRBV6-2/TRBV6-3
clone_size: many
j_call: TRBJ2-7
cdr3_aa: CASSSPRTGVPYEQYF
cdr3_nt: TGTGCCAGCAGTTCCCCTCGGACAGGGGTTCCCTACGAGCAGTACTTC

d_call: TRBD2
v_call: TRBV28
clone_size: many
j_call: TRBJ2-7
cdr3_aa: CASSWTSYEQYF
cdr3_nt: TGTGCCAGCAGTTGGACTAGCTACGAGCAGTACTTC

d_call: -
v_call: TRBV28
clone_size: many
j_call: TRBJ2-5
cdr3_aa: CASSSKHGPDGETQYF
cdr3_nt: TGTGCCAGCAGCTCCAAGCACGGACCTGATGGGGAGACCCAGTACTTC

d_call: -
v_call: TRBV3-1
clone_size: many
j_call: TRBJ2-6
cdr3_aa: CASSQDAAGANVLTF
cdr3_nt: TGTGCCAGCAGCCAAGATGCTGCTGGGGCCAACGTCCTGACTTTC

d_call: -
v_call: TRBV29-1
clone_size: many
j_call: TRBJ2-4
cdr3_aa: CSALTVAKNIQYF
cdr3_nt: TGCAGCGCCCTGACAGTAGCCAAAAACATTCAGTACTTC

d_call: TRBD1
v_call: TRBV7-2
clone_size: many
j_call: TRBJ2-5
cdr3_aa: CASSLSGQGFQETQYF
cdr3_nt: TGTGCCAGCAGCTTATCGGGACAGGGGTTCCAAGAGACCCAGTACTTC

d_call: TRBD2
v_call: TRBV5-1
clone_size: many
j_call: TRBJ2-1
cdr3_aa: CASSLVFSGTSSYNEQFF
cdr3_nt: TGCGCCAGCAGCTTGGTTTTTAGCGGGACTAGCTCCTACAATGAGCAGTTCTTC

d_call: TRBD2
v_call: TRBV12-3/TRBV12-4
clone_size: many
j_call: TRBJ2-2
cdr3_aa: CASSLSSGRQNTGELFF
cdr3_nt: TGTGCCAGCAGTTTGAGTAGCGGGAGGCAAAACACCGGGGAGCTGTTTTTT

d_call: TRBD1
v_call: TRBV7-9
clone_size: many
j_call: TRBJ2-7
cdr3_aa: CASSAGTGASEQYF
cdr3_nt: TGTGCCAGCAGCGCCGGGACAGGGGCTAGCGAGCAGTACTTC

d_call: -
v_call: TRBV9
clone_size: many
j_call: TRBJ2-3
cdr3_aa: CASSATVLTDTQYF
cdr3_nt: TGTGCCAGCAGCGCCACAGTACTCACAGATACGCAGTATTTT

d_call: -
v_call: TRBV10-1
clone_size: few
j_call: TRBJ1-3
cdr3_aa: CASSASSGNTIYF
cdr3_nt: TGCGCCAGCAGTGCAAGCTCTGGAAACACCATATATTTT

d_call: -
v_call: TRBV24-1
clone_size: many
j_call: TRBJ1-1
cdr3_aa: CATSEARGNEAFF
cdr3_nt: TGTGCCACCAGTGAAGCCAGGGGAAATGAAGCTTTCTTT

d_call: TRBD2
v_call: TRBV6-1
clone_size: many
j_call: TRBJ2-1
cdr3_aa: CASSELAGGPLGNEQFF
cdr3_nt: TGTGCCAGCAGCGAACTAGCGGGGGGACCCTTGGGGAATGAGCAGTTCTTC

d_call: TRBD1
v_call: TRBV2
clone_size: few
j_call: TRBJ1-1
cdr3_aa: CASSAGTGPSQAFF
cdr3_nt: TGTGCCAGCAGTGCCGGGACAGGGCCTTCTCAAGCTTTCTTT

d_call: TRBD2
v_call: TRBV20-1
clone_size: -
j_call: TRBJ2-5
cdr3_aa: CSAFGASGRETQYF
cdr3_nt: TGCAGCGCATTTGGGGCTAGCGGGAGAGAGACCCAGTACTTC

d_call: TRBD1
v_call: TRBV11-1
clone_size: many
j_call: TRBJ1-2
cdr3_aa: CASSRQGPYGYTF
cdr3_nt: TGTGCCAGCAGCCGACAGGGCCCTTATGGCTACACCTTC

d_call: -
v_call: TRBV7-2
clone_size: -
j_call: TRBJ2-5
cdr3_aa: CASSSPTGQETQYF
cdr3_nt: TGTGCCAGCAGCTCCCCGACAGGACAAGAGACCCAGTACTTC

d_call: -
v_call: TRBV28
clone_size: -
j_call: TRBJ1-2
cdr3_aa: CASSVGHQVRGYTF
cdr3_nt: TGTGCCAGCAGTGTGGGTCACCAGGTGCGGGGCTACACCTTC

d_call: -
v_call: TRBV12-3/TRBV12-4
clone_size: many
j_call: TRBJ1-4
cdr3_aa: CASSLQGKRTNEKLFF
cdr3_nt: TGTGCCAGCAGTTTACAGGGGAAGAGGACTAATGAAAAACTGTTTTTT

d_call: -
v_call: TRBV12-3/TRBV12-4
clone_size: -
j_call: TRBJ1-6
cdr3_aa: CASSLGQDPYNSPLHF
cdr3_nt: TGTGCCAGCAGTTTAGGACAGGATCCCTATAATTCACCCCTCCACTTT

d_call: -
v_call: TRBV10-3
clone_size: many
j_call: TRBJ2-7
cdr3_aa: CAISVNSYEQYF
cdr3_nt: TGTGCCATCAGTGTAAACTCCTACGAGCAGTACTTC

d_call: -
v_call: TRBV6-2/TRBV6-3
clone_size: many
j_call: TRBJ2-3
cdr3_aa: CASSYSSRGFTDTQYF
cdr3_nt: TGTGCCAGCAGTTACTCGAGTCGGGGGTTTACAGATACGCAGTATTTT

d_call: TRBD2
v_call: TRBV28
clone_size: -
j_call: TRBJ2-5
cdr3_aa: CASSFWLAGDQETQYF
cdr3_nt: TGTGCCAGCAGTTTCTGGCTAGCGGGGGACCAAGAGACCCAGTACTTC

d_call: -
v_call: TRBV20-1
clone_size: many
j_call: TRBJ2-2
cdr3_aa: CSASGQNTGELFF
cdr3_nt: TGCAGTGCTAGCGGGCAAAACACCGGGGAGCTGTTTTTT

d_call: TRBD1
v_call: TRBV2
clone_size: many
j_call: TRBJ1-2
cdr3_aa: CASRDRDSLYYGYTF
cdr3_nt: TGTGCCAGCAGGGACAGGGATTCTCTATACTATGGCTACACCTTC

d_call: -
v_call: TRBV20-1
clone_size: many
j_call: TRBJ2-1
cdr3_aa: CSARVGGARSYNEQFF
cdr3_nt: TGCAGTGCTAGAGTAGGGGGGGCCCGATCCTACAATGAGCAGTTCTTC

d_call: -
v_call: TRBV2
clone_size: many
j_call: TRBJ2-2
cdr3_aa: CASRQIGELFF
cdr3_nt: TGTGCCAGCAGGCAGATCGGGGAGCTGTTTTTT

d_call: -
v_call: TRBV20-1
clone_size: many
j_call: TRBJ2-7
cdr3_aa: CSASGAGTYSYEQYF
cdr3_nt: TGCAGTGCTAGCGGTGCCGGGACTTACTCCTACGAGCAGTACTTC

d_call: TRBD2
v_call: TRBV12-3/TRBV12-4
clone_size: many
j_call: TRBJ2-5
cdr3_aa: CASSFRTSGGKETQYF
cdr3_nt: TGTGCCAGCAGTTTTAGGACTAGCGGGGGGAAAGAGACCCAGTACTTC

d_call: -
v_call: TRBV6-1
clone_size: many
j_call: TRBJ1-2
cdr3_aa: CASSRKEAGYTF
cdr3_nt: TGTGCCAGCAGCCGCAAGGAGGCCGGCTACACCTTC

d_call: -
v_call: TRBV12-3/TRBV12-4
clone_size: many
j_call: TRBJ2-3
cdr3_aa: CASSFLFSDTQYF
cdr3_nt: TGTGCCAGCAGTTTTCTGTTTTCAGATACGCAGTATTTT

d_call: TRBD2
v_call: TRBV7-9
clone_size: many
j_call: TRBJ2-1
cdr3_aa: CASSLLAGVNEQFF
cdr3_nt: TGTGCCAGCAGCTTATTAGCGGGAGTCAATGAGCAGTTCTTC

d_call: -
v_call: TRBV6-1
clone_size: many
j_call: TRBJ1-3
cdr3_aa: CASSEAFLLLGGNTIYF
cdr3_nt: TGTGCCAGCAGTGAAGCCTTCCTGCTTCTCGGTGGAAACACCATATATTTT

d_call: TRBD1
v_call: TRBV28
clone_size: many
j_call: TRBJ1-2
cdr3_aa: CASSAPGQGSIGYTF
cdr3_nt: TGTGCCAGCAGTGCGCCGGGACAGGGGTCAATTGGCTACACCTTC

d_call: -
v_call: TRBV7-3
clone_size: many
j_call: TRBJ2-1
cdr3_aa: CASSLIGNEQFF
cdr3_nt: TGTGCCAGCAGCTTAATTGGAAATGAGCAGTTCTTC

d_call: -
v_call: TRBV7-2
clone_size: many
j_call: TRBJ2-7
cdr3_aa: CASSSTGFLSEQYF
cdr3_nt: TGTGCCAGCAGCTCTACAGGGTTCCTTAGCGAGCAGTACTTC

d_call: TRBD2
v_call: TRBV6-2/TRBV6-3
clone_size: -
j_call: TRBJ2-3
cdr3_aa: CASSAGTRSTDTQYF
cdr3_nt: TGTGCCAGCAGCGCCGGGACTAGAAGCACAGATACGCAGTATTTT